The 20 T cell receptor beta chains reported below all come from one sample, sequenced in a study. TCRdb re-called the RT-PCR reads through MiXCR, storing one row per CDR3 protein. There are fewer than 800,000 distinct CDR3 sequences in the sample; over 12% occur only once, and roughly 4% lies in the top ten. Sequencing was performed on memory CD4+ T cells from blood. These receptors were obtained from a female donor in good health, serving as a healthy control.

This clonotype was seen more than once but under ten times. The V and J genes are TRBV28 and TRBJ2-1, with 8 bases lining up with TRBD2. Per germline, CDR1 MDHEN and CDR2 SYDVKM. After removal of 7 bases from V and 1 base from J, the junction contained 12 bases not matched to a gene. This CDR3 is 17 amino acids long. This CDR3 reads CASTFIRGGRSYNEQFF. The CDR3 DNA reads TGTGCCAGCACCTTTATACGTGGCGGGAGGTCCTACAATGAGCAGTTCTTC.

This clonotype has a handful of counts. The chain recombines TRBV28 with TRBJ2-7; possible D gene TRBD2, 6 bases. The CDR3 spans 14 residues. Germline assignment: CDR1 MDHEN and CDR2 SYDVKM. V lost 3 bases and J lost 0, with 9 bases in between. CDR3 sequence (DNA): TGTGCCAGCAGTTTCTCGGGACTCTCCTACGAGCAGTACTTC. This codes for CASSFSGLSYEQYF. Complete variable domain (other parts from reference TRBV28 and TRBJ2-7): DVKVTQSSRYLVKRTGEKVFLECVQDMDHENMFWYRQDPGLGLRLIYFSYDVKMKEKGDIPEGYSVSREKKERFSLILESASTNQTSMYLCASSFSGLSYEQYFGPGTRLTVT.

The table lists this clonotype with a few counts. The chain recombines TRBV28 with TRBJ2-7; 8 bases line up with TRBD1. In germline, CDR1 is MDHEN, CDR2 SYDVKM. V dropped 4 bases and J dropped 5; count of bases not matched to a gene: 7. The CDR3 is made up of 14 amino acids. The CDR3 protein is CASSYGQGINEQYF. The CDR3 DNA is TGTGCCAGCAGTTACGGACAGGGTATCAACGAGCAGTACTTC.

This clonotype has just a few counts. The V gene is TRBV12-3 or TRBV12-4, the J gene TRBJ1-5; D gene ambiguous. The V end lost 1 base, the J end lost 9 bases, and 7 bases lay between the germline ends. This CDR3 is 12 amino acids long. The CDR3 nucleotides read TGTGCCAGCAGTTTAGTACCGGGGCCCCAGCATTTT. Its translation: CASSLVPGPQHF.

Many counts were recorded for this clonotype. The chain uses TRBV7-9 and TRBJ2-7; TRBD2 agrees at 9 bases. The J segment lost 3 bases and the V segment lost 5 bases, leaving 20 bases of the junction unmatched. The CDR3 contains 19 residues. CDR1 SEHNR and CDR2 FQNEAQ come from the germline V gene (reference sequence). The CDR3 bases are TGTGCCAGCAGCCGCACTAATCCGGACACTAGCGGGCGGGTCTACGAGCAGTACTTC. It translates to CASSRTNPDTSGRVYEQYF. Full variable domain (outside the CDR3, taken from reference TRBV7-9 and TRBJ2-7): DTGVSQNPRHKITKRGQNVTFRCDPISEHNRLYWYRQTLGQGPEFLTYFQNEAQLEKSRLLSDRFSAERPKGSFSTLEIQRTEQGDSAMYLCASSRTNPDTSGRVYEQYFGPGTRLTVT.

This clonotype was recorded many times. The chain has TRBV4-1 and TRBJ1-6; tentatively, D is TRBD1 (6 bases). With 2 bases removed from V and 8 bases from J, the gap between germline ends came to 28 bases. The CDR3 runs to 20 residues. The germline V gene has CDR1 MGHRA and CDR2 YSYEKL. This CDR3 reads CASSQNTPNLQGKVYSPLHF. CDR3 bases: TGCGCCAGCAGCCAAAATACTCCAAATCTACAGGGAAAGGTTTATTCACCCCTCCACTTT.

The J gene is TRBJ2-2, the V gene TRBV9; D is possibly TRBD1 or TRBD2 (5 bases each). This CDR3 contains 14 residues. Trimming shortened V by 0 bases and J by 8 bases, and 11 bases separated the two germline ends. The V gene's germline CDR1 is SGDLS and CDR2 YYNGEE. CDR3 coding DNA: TGTGCCAGCAGCGTAGGGGACGTCGGGGGGGAGCTGTTTTTT. Its protein product is CASSVGDVGGELFF.

The sample holds a few counts of this clonotype. The chain recombines TRBV7-2 with TRBJ1-5; perhaps TRBD1 as D (5 bases). V was pared by 1 base and J by 4 bases, with 11 bases between. Germline CDR1 is SGHTA and CDR2 is FQGNSA. This CDR3 has 15 residues. The CDR3: CASSLEAGFNQPQHF. The CDR3 DNA follows: TGTGCCAGCAGCTTAGAGGCAGGGTTTAATCAGCCCCAGCATTTT.

This clonotype appeared many times. This rearrangement joins TRBV7-2 to TRBJ2-2; 7 nucleotides line up with TRBD2. CDR3 length equals 17 residues. V was pared by 1 base and J by 3 bases, with 8 bases of the junction left unmatched. CDR1 SGHTA and CDR2 FQGNSA come from the germline V gene. The CDR3 loop is CASSLVGGAGYTGELFF. CDR3 bases: TGTGCCAGCAGCTTAGTGGGAGGGGCCGGGTACACCGGGGAGCTGTTTTTT.

This clonotype was counted ten times or more. The J gene is TRBJ1-5, the V gene TRBV10-2; D call uncertain. This CDR3 is built from 13 residues. The ends were cut back, 3 bases at V and 7 bases at J, with 10 bases in the middle. The germline V gene has CDR1 WSHSY and CDR2 SAAADI. The CDR3 nucleotides are TGCGCCAGCAGTGATTGGGCCTGGCAGCCCCAGCATTTT. This codes for CASSDWAWQPQHF.

This clonotype was picked up many times. V gene TRBV6-5 combines with J gene TRBJ2-7; D possibly uses TRBD1 or TRBD2 (5 bases each). The length of the CDR3 is 14 residues. Germline CDR1 is MNHEY and CDR2 is SVGAGI. V dropped 5 bases and J dropped 5 bases, with 16 bases sitting between them. This chain's CDR3 is CASSPPGRINEQYF. The CDR3 DNA is TGTGCCAGCAGTCCCCCGGGACGGATAAACGAGCAGTACTTC.

This clonotype was recorded many times. The CDR3 bases are TGTGCCAGCAGACCCGCGGGCGCGTACACTGAAGCTTTCTTT. It yields the protein CASRPAGAYTEAFF. The gene calls are TRBV12-3 or TRBV12-4 and TRBJ1-1; D remains unclear. V was clipped by 6 bases and J by 3 bases, with 14 bases between them. This CDR3 region has 14 residues.

This clonotype was seen a handful of times. The chain uses TRBV20-1 and TRBJ1-5, with 12 nucleotides matching TRBD1. The CDR3 covers 15 residues. The V segment lost 5 bases and the J segment 7 bases; nucleotides outside the gene matches: 9. Per germline, CDR1 DFQATT and CDR2 SNEGSKA (reference sequence). The CDR3 bases are TGCAGTGCTCAAGGGACAGGGGGCGCGGGACAGCCCCAGCATTTT. Translation gives CSAQGTGGAGQPQHF.

As for this clonotype: The junction departs from the called germline gene at one end, perhaps through a read error. This chain joins TRBV7-3 and TRBJ1-5; 9 positions match TRBD1. Germline-derived CDR1 and CDR2 are SGHTA and FQGTGA. This CDR3 is 13 amino acids long. CDR3 loop: CASSFTGGQPQHF. CDR3 nucleotides: TGTGCCAGTAGCTTTACAGGGGGCCAGCCCCAGCATTTT.

This clonotype has only a few counts. The V call is TRBV9, the J call TRBJ1-1, with unresolved D. This CDR3 is built from 12 residues. V shed 4 bases and J shed 7 bases, with 11 bases lying between them. Germline loops: CDR1 SGDLS, CDR2 YYNGEE. This CDR3 is CASSREVGEAFF. DNA for the CDR3: TGTGCCAGCAGCAGGGAGGTGGGTGAAGCTTTCTTT.

In this sample, this clonotype turned up many times. J is TRBJ2-1 and V is TRBV5-1; D not resolved. This CDR3 has 14 residues. Germline values: CDR1 SGHRS, CDR2 YFSETQ. The germline V and J ends were trimmed by 0 bases and 7 bases, with 11 bases remaining between them. CDR3 residues: CASSLDPGVNEQFF. The CDR3 region has the DNA TGCGCCAGCAGCTTGGATCCAGGTGTAAATGAGCAGTTCTTC.

The chain has TRBV5-5 and TRBJ1-6, with D hard to call. Trimming pared 2 bases from V and 4 bases from J, leaving 10 bases between. From germline, CDR1 is SGHKS and CDR2 YYEKEE (reference sequence). The CDR3 sequence is 15 residues long. CDR3 loop: CASSLTDYYNSPLHF. The CDR3 coding sequence is TGTGCCAGCAGCTTAACAGATTATTATAATTCACCCCTCCACTTT.

This clonotype was seen a handful of times. The chain couples TRBV6-6 to TRBJ2-6; no clear D. CDR1 is MNHNY, CDR2 SVGAGI, per germline (reference sequence). With 6 bases removed from V and 0 bases from J, the gap between germline ends came to 9 bases. The length of the CDR3 is 15 residues. The CDR3 DNA is TGTGCCAGCAGCCTCCCCCGCTCTGGGGCCAACGTCCTGACTTTC. It codes for CASSLPRSGANVLTF.

This clonotype was picked up many times. V and J are TRBV29-1 and TRBJ2-3; D remains ambiguous. This CDR3 region has 12 residues. V was clipped by 0 bases and J by 3 bases, with 4 bases between them. Germline loops: CDR1 SQVTM, CDR2 ANQGSEA. This CDR3 is CSVEDLTDTQYF. The CDR3 nucleotides read TGCAGCGTTGAAGATTTAACAGATACGCAGTATTTT.

As for this clonotype: A much bigger clone sits one base away, suggesting this may be a read error. This rearrangement joins TRBV9 to TRBJ2-7; TRBD1 matches at 8 bases. The CDR3 sequence is 13 residues long. Germline V gene sequence: CDR1 SGDLS, CDR2 YYNGEE. The CDR3 nucleotides read TGTGACAGCAGCGTAGGACAGGGTAACGAGCAGTACTTC. It codes for CDSSVGQGNEQYF.